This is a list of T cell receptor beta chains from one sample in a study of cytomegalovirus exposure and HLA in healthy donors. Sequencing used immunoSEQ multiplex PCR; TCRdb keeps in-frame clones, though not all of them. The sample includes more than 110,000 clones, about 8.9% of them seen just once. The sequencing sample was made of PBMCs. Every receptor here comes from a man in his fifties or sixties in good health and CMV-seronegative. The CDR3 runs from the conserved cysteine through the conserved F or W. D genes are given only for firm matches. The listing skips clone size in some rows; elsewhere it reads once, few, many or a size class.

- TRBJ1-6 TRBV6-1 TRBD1 CASSMTGDSPLHF TGTGCCAGCAGTATGACAGGGGATTCACCCCTCCACTTT
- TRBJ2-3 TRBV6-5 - CASSRGSTDTQYF TGTGCCAGCAGTCGGGGATCCACAGATACGCAGTATTTT
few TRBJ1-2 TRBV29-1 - CTSQGTGYGYTF TGCACCTCCCAGGGGACGGGCTATGGCTACACCTTC
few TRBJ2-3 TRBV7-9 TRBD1 CASSPGTASTDTQYF TGTGCCAGCAGCCCAGGGACAGCTAGCACAGATACGCAGTATTTT
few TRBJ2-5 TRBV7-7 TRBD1 CASSKNRGAGENQYF TGTGCTAGCAGCAAAAACAGGGGCGCTGGGGAGAACCAGTACTTC
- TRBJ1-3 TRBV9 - CASSPISTPNSGNTIYF TGTGCCAGCAGCCCCATCAGTACACCCAACTCTGGAAACACCATATATTTT
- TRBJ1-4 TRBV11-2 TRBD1 CASSTGITGANEKLFF TGTGCCAGCAGCACCGGCATAACAGGGGCTAATGAAAAACTGTTTTTT
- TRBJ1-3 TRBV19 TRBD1 CASSGQGAGNTIYF TGTGCCAGTAGTGGACAGGGTGCCGGAAACACCATATATTTT
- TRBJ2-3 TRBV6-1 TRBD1 CASSDLTGVDTQYF TGTGCCAGCAGTGATCTTACAGGGGTAGATACGCAGTATTTT
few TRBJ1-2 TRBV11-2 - CASSLDSPLTGGYTF TGTGCCAGCAGCTTAGATAGCCCCCTAACAGGGGGCTACACCTTC
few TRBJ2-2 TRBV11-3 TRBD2 CASSPSSGGDGELFF TGTGCCAGCAGCCCCTCTAGCGGGGGTGACGGGGAGCTGTTTTTT
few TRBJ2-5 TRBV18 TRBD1 CASSLSPPTGKETQYF TGTGCCAGCTCACTAAGCCCCCCGACAGGGAAAGAGACCCAGTACTTC
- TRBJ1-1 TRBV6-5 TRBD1 CASRLDRGVKAFF TGTGCCAGCAGGCTCGACAGGGGAGTGAAGGCTTTCTTT
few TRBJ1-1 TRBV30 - CAWSENMNTEAFF TGTGCCTGGAGTGAAAACATGAACACTGAAGCTTTCTTT
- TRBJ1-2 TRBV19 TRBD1 CASSIRQGPGYTF TGTGCCAGTAGTATCCGACAGGGGCCTGGCTACACCTTC
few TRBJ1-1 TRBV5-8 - CASSPGLQNTEAFF TGTGCCAGCAGCCCCGGACTGCAGAACACTGAAGCTTTCTTT
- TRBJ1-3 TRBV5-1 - CASSFNAGINSGNTIYF TGCGCCAGCAGTTTCAACGCAGGGATCAACTCTGGAAACACCATATATTTT
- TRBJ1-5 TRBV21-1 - CASSKKAGALFQPQHF TGTGCCAGCAGCAAAAAGGCGGGGGCGCTATTTCAGCCCCAGCATTTT
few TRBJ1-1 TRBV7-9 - CASVVRTPDAEAFF TGTGCCAGCGTTGTCAGGACTCCCGACGCTGAAGCTTTCTTT
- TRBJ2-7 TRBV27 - CASRPGSSYEQYF TGTGCCAGCAGACCCGGGAGCTCCTACGAGCAGTACTTC
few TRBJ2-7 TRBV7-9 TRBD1 CASSLGGGDRGLQEQYF TGTGCCAGCAGCTTAGGGGGTGGGGACAGGGGTTTGCAAGAGCAGTACTTC
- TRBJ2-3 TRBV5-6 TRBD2 CASSRITSGSTDTQYF TGTGCCAGCAGCCGCATAACTAGCGGGAGCACAGATACGCAGTATTTT
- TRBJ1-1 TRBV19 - CASSIGRENTEAFF TGTGCCAGTAGTATAGGGCGGGAGAACACTGAAGCTTTCTTT
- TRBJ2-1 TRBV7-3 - CASSPPGGGNEQFF TGTGCCAGCAGCCCCCCGGGGGGCGGGAATGAGCAGTTCTTC
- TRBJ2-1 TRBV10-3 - CAIRGGATYNEQFF TGTGCCATCAGGGGGGGGGCCACCTACAATGAGCAGTTCTTC
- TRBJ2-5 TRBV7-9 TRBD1 CASIPGQGAAVGNGETQYF TGTGCCAGCATCCCCGGGCAGGGGGCGGCGGTGGGAAACGGAGAGACCCAGTACTTC
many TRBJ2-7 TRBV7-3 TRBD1 CASSRGTGYEQYF TGTGCCAGCAGCCGGGGGACAGGGTACGAGCAGTACTTC
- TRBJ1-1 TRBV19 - CASADIWNTEAFF TGTGCCAGTGCGGACATATGGAACACTGAAGCTTTCTTT
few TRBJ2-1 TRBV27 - CASSLSQGWQGEQFF TGTGCCAGCAGTTTATCCCAGGGCTGGCAGGGTGAGCAGTTCTTC
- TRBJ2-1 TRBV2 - CASSYYNEQFF TGTGCCAGCAGTTATTACAATGAGCAGTTCTTC
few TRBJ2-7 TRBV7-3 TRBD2 CASSQAGTSSYEQYF TGTGCCAGCAGCCAAGCCGGGACTAGCTCCTACGAGCAGTACTTC
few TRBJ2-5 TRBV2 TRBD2 CASSALAEETQYF TGTGCCAGCAGTGCTCTAGCGGAAGAGACCCAGTACTTC
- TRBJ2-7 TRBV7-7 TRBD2 CASSLGSGRAYEQYF TGTGCTAGCAGCTTAGGTTCAGGGAGGGCCTACGAGCAGTACTTC
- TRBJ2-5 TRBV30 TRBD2 CAWSVGASGSSGETQYF TGTGCCTGGAGTGTAGGGGCTAGCGGGAGTTCCGGAGAGACCCAGTACTTC
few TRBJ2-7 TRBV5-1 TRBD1 CASSPEHRGVTYEQYF TGCGCCAGCAGCCCGGAACACAGGGGGGTAACCTACGAGCAGTACTTC
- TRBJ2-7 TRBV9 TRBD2 CASSAEGRRGGRYEQYF TGTGCCAGCAGCGCTGAGGGGCGGCGGGGGGGCCGCTACGAGCAGTACTTC
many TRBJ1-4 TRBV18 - CASSPPDGGTTNEKLFF TGTGCCAGCTCACCCCCTGACGGGGGAACAACTAATGAAAAACTGTTTTTT
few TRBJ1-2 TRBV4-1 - CASSQDARTDYGYTF TGCGCCAGCAGCCAAGATGCGCGGACAGACTATGGCTACACCTTC
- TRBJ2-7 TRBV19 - CASSIVSAAAYEQYF TGTGCCAGTAGTATAGTTAGTGCCGCAGCGTACGAGCAGTACTTC
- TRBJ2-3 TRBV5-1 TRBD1 CASSDLDRATDTQYF TGCGCCAGCAGCGACCTCGACAGGGCGACAGATACGCAGTATTTT
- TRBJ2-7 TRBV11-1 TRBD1 CASTGQGGYEQYF TGTGCCAGCACGGGACAGGGCGGCTACGAGCAGTACTTC
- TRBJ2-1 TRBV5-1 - CASSHPDSYNEQFF TGCGCCAGCAGTCACCCGGACAGCTACAATGAGCAGTTCTTC
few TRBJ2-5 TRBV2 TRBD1 CASSPGQGKQTQYF TGTGCCAGCAGTCCGGGACAGGGGAAACAGACCCAGTACTTC
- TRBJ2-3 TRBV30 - CAWRARQVLTSDTQYF TGTGCCTGGAGAGCAAGACAGGTTTTGACATCAGATACGCAGTATTTT
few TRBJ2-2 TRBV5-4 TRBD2 CASSVWGGIGTGELFF TGTGCCAGCAGCGTGTGGGGGGGTATCGGCACCGGGGAGCTGTTTTTT
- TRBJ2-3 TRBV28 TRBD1 CASNPARQGHNPQYF TGTGCCAGCAACCCGGCGAGACAGGGTCACAATCCCCAGTATTTT
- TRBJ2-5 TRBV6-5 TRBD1 CASSRAGGRETQYF TGTGCCAGCAGTAGAGCAGGGGGCAGGGAGACCCAGTACTTC
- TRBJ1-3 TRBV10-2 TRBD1 CASSEQGGGNTIYF TGCGCCAGCAGTGAACAGGGGGGTGGAAACACCATATATTTT
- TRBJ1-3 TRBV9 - CASSTQLNRDGIDTIYF TGTGCCAGCAGCACACAGTTGAACAGGGATGGTATAGACACCATATATTTT
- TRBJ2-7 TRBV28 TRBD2 CASILAGGAYEQYF TGTGCCAGCATCCTAGCGGGAGGGGCCTACGAGCAGTACTTC
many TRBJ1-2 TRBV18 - CASSPLQAGYGYTF TGTGCCAGCTCACCACTCCAGGCTGGCTATGGCTACACCTTC
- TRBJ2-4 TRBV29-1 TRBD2 CSVGTSGSIQYF TGCAGCGTAGGGACTAGCGGGAGCATTCAGTACTTC
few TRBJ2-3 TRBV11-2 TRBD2 CASTLTGGISTDTQYF TGTGCCAGCACCCTTACGGGGGGAATTTCCACAGATACGCAGTATTTT
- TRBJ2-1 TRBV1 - CTSSQDPRLAGNNEQFF TGCACCAGCAGCCAAGATCCCCGACTAGCGGGGAACAATGAGCAGTTCTTC
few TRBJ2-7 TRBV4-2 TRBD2 CASGQDLTSAREQYF TGTGCCAGCGGCCAAGATCTGACTAGCGCTCGCGAGCAGTACTTC
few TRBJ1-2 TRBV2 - CASSERQVSYGYTF TGTGCCAGCAGTGAGAGACAGGTTTCCTATGGCTACACCTTC
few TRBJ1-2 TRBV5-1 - CASSLAPGDYGYTF TGCGCCAGCAGCTTGGCGCCAGGGGACTATGGCTACACCTTC
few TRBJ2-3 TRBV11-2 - CASSIRQLTDTQYF TGTGCCAGCAGCATACGACAACTCACAGATACGCAGTATTTT
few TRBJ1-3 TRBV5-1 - CASSPREGSGNTIYF TGCGCCAGCAGCCCCCGGGAGGGGTCTGGAAACACCATATATTTT